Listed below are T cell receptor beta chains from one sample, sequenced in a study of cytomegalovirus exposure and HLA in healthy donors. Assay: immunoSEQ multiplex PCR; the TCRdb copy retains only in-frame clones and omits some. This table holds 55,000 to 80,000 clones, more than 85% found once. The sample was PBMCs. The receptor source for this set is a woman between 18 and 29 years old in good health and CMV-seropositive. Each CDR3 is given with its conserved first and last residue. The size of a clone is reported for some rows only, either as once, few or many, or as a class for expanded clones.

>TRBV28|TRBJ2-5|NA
CASSPQGFGDPPYF
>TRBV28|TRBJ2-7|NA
CTTTSGSSYEQYF
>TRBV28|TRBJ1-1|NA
CASSFAGNTEAFF
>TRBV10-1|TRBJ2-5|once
CASSESNRGETQYF
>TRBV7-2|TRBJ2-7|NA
CASSFFIHEQYF
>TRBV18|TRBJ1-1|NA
CASSPLPRNTEAFF
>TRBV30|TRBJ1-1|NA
CAWSVMTGIGGAFF
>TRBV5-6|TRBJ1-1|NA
CASSLFRGTEAFF
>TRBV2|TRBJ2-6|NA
CASSVDSGVYSGANVLTF
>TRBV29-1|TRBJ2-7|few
CSAFLGTSSYEQYF
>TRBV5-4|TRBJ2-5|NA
CASSLSAYQETQYF
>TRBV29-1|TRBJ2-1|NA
CSVESSNEQFF
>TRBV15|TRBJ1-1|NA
CATSRAGDGMNTEAFF
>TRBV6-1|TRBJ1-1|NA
CASSEDKNTEAFF
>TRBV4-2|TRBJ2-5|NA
CASSQARAGGQETQYF
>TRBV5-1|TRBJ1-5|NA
CASSLGPGQNQPQHF